This T cell receptor beta chain appears in the sequencing data of a study of identical twins. With V trimmed by 7 bases and J by 0 bases, 11 bases remained unmatched. This CDR3 spans 18 amino acids. TCRdb redid the calling of the 5' RACE reads with MiXCR, one entry per CDR3 protein. The repertoire consists of approximately 680,000 distinct CDR3 sequences, with around 7.4% occurring once and the leading ten covering roughly 1.5%. This clonotype has at least ten counts. These same records also appear under a second study, on yellow fever vaccine responses in identical twins.

The J gene is TRBJ1-6, the V gene TRBV12-3 or TRBV12-4; 8 bases fit TRBD1. The receptor was isolated from a young woman in good health. Input material: PBMCs. The CDR3 DNA is TGTGCCAGCACCCGGACAGGGTTTTCCAGCTCCTATAATTCACCCCTCCACTTT. It yields the protein CASTRTGFSSSYNSPLHF.